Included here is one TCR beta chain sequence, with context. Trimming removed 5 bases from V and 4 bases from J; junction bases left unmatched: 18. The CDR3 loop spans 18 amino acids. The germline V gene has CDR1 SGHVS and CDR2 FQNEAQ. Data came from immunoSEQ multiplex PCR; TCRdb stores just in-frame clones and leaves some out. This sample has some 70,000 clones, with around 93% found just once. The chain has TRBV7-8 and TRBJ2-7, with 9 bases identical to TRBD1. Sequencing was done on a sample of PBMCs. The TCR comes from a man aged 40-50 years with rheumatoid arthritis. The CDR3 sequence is CASSLKRTGDRATYEQYF. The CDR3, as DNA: TGTGCCAGCAGCCTCAAGAGGACAGGGGACCGAGCAACTTACGAGCAGTACTTC. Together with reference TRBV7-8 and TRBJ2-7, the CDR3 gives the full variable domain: GAGVSQSPRYKVAKRGQDVALRCDPISGHVSLFWYQQALGQGPEFLTYFQNEAQLDKSGLPSDRFFAERPEGSVSTLKIQRTQQEDSAVYLCASSLKRTGDRATYEQYFGPGTRLTVT.